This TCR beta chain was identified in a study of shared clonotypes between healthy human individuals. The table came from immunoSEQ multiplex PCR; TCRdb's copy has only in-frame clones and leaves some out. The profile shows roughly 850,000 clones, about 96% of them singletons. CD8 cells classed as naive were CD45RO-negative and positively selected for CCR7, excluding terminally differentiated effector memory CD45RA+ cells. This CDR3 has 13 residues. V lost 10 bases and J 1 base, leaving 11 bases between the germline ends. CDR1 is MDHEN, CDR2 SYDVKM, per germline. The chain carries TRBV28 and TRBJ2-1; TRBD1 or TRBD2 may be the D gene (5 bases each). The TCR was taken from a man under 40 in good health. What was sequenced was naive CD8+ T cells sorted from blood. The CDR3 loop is CATRDLSYNEQFF. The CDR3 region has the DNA TGTGCCACCAGGGACCTATCCTACAATGAGCAGTTCTTC.